This T cell receptor (beta chain) was documented in a study of identical twins. This clonotype was seen at least ten times. CDR3 size: 13 residues. V shed 0 bases and J shed 5 bases, with 6 bases lying between them. CDR1 is SGHRS and CDR2 is YFSETQ in the germline V gene. TCRdb reanalysed the 5' RACE reads using MiXCR and keeps one entry per CDR3 protein. The sample consists of about 660,000 distinct CDR3 sequences, 8.6% of them appearing once. A further study also used this sample, focusing on yellow fever vaccine responses in identical twins. As that study records: Twins' vaccine T cell response reportedly gave the appearance of partial convergence and partial personalization.

This chain uses TRBV5-1 with TRBJ1-5; D is unclear. The specimen was PBMCs. This clonotype was sampled from a woman aged 18-29 years in good health. The DNA of the CDR3 is TGCGCCAGCAGCTTGGGAGTGGATCAGCCCCAGCATTTT. This encodes CASSLGVDQPQHF.